These 29 T cell receptor beta chains share one sample of origin, sequenced in a study of T cell changes during pregnancy in multiple sclerosis. Sequencing was performed with immunoSEQ multiplex PCR; in TCRdb, only in-frame clones are kept and a portion is missing. The sample has 35,000 to 40,000 clones, approximately 94% seen once. The input for sequencing was CD4+ T cells from peripheral blood mononuclear cells, taken in the second trimester of pregnancy. These receptors all come from a female donor with multiple sclerosis, enrolled in a pregnancy study.

CDR3 region: CSVDSAGAHEQYF. The CDR3 nucleotides read TGCAGCGTTGACTCGGCAGGGGCGCACGAGCAGTACTTC. The chain uses TRBV29-1 and TRBJ2-7; TRBD1 might be the D (6 bases). The CDR3 extends over 13 amino acids. Germline CDR1 reads SQVTM; CDR2 reads ANQGSEA. Trimming pared 3 bases from V and 5 bases from J, leaving 14 bases between.

This chain connects TRBV5-1 to TRBJ1-4, with D maybe TRBD1 (6 bases). V was pared by 2 bases and J by 1 base, with 15 bases between. The CDR3 loop spans 17 amino acids. Germline V CDR1 and CDR2: SGHRS, YFSETQ. The CDR3 nucleotides read TGCGCCAGCAGCTTTCAACCCCTACAGGGAACTAATGAAAAACTGTTTTTT. Its protein is CASSFQPLQGTNEKLFF.

The J gene is TRBJ1-6, the V gene TRBV21-1. TRBV21-1 is designated a pseudogene. CDR3 length: 19 amino acids. Written as DNA, the CDR3 is TGTGCCAGCAGCAACGGTTGGGAGACATTGAGCTCCTATAATTCACCCCTCCACTTT. Its translation is CASSNGWETLSSYNSPLHF.

V and J are TRBV10-3 and TRBJ2-1; weak D call: TRBD1 (6 bases). The CDR3 is 16 amino acids. The germline V gene encodes CDR1 ENHRY and CDR2 SYGVKD. V was cut by 5 bases and J by 5 bases, with 19 bases left in between. The CDR3 coding sequence is TGTGCCATCAGTCAGCAGGGTCAGGGGAGCAACAATGAGCAGTTCTTC. This gives the protein CAISQQGQGSNNEQFF.

The CDR3 region is CATSPRGIYGYTF. CDR3 coding DNA: TGTGCCACCTCCCCAAGGGGTATTTATGGCTACACCTTC. The chain combines TRBV19 with TRBJ1-2; tentatively, D is TRBD1 (5 bases). The germline gives CDR1 LNHDA, CDR2 SQIVND (reference sequence). The CDR3 has 13 amino acids. V shed 10 bases and J shed 5 bases, with 17 bases lying between them.

V usage is TRBV6-1 and J usage is TRBJ1-4; D not resolved. CDR3 length: 15 residues. Germline CDR1 is MNHNS and CDR2 is SASEGT. The V end lost 3 bases, the J end lost 8 bases, and 16 bases lay between the germline ends. CDR3: CASSDSIQAVEKLFF. DNA of the CDR3: TGTGCCAGCAGTGATTCTATCCAAGCCGTAGAAAAACTGTTTTTT.

The chain recombines TRBV7-9 with TRBJ2-1, with D possibly TRBD1 on 6 matching bases. V lost 1 base to trimming and J lost 12 bases, with 16 bases between them. Germline V gene sequence: CDR1 SEHNR, CDR2 FQNEAQ (reference sequence). The CDR3 has 14 residues. The CDR3 region is CASSLGRGTAMQFF. CDR3 sequence (DNA): TGTGCCAGCAGCTTAGGAAGGGGGACCGCAATGCAGTTCTTC.

The gene calls are TRBV6-5 and TRBJ1-6, with 10 bases that match TRBD1. Per germline, CDR1 MNHEY and CDR2 SVGAGI. The trim removed 2 bases at V and 12 bases at J, leaving 7 bases unmatched. CDR3 length: 15 residues. The CDR3: CASSYETGGLLPLHF. The DNA for the CDR3 is TGTGCCAGCAGTTACGAGACAGGGGGCCTTTTACCCCTCCACTTT.

Comment on this clone: One junction end does not reproduce the germline sequence, and a read error may be involved. V gene TRBV2 combines with J gene TRBJ1-4; 8 bases map to TRBD1. This CDR3 spans 14 amino acids. Germline V CDR1 and CDR2: SNHLY, FYNNEI. The CDR3 coding sequence is TGTGCCAGCAGGGAAGACAGGGGCGCTGAAAAACTGTTTTTT. Translating it yields CASREDRGAEKLFF. Combining the CDR3 with reference TRBV2 and TRBJ1-4 gives the whole variable domain EPEVTQTPSHQVTQMGQEVILRCVPISNHLYFYWYRQILGQKVEFLVSFYNNEISEKSEIFDDQFSVERPDGSNFTLKIRSTKLEDSAMYFCASREDRGAEKLFFGSGTQLSVL.

On this clone: A junction end diverges from the germline sequence, so it may reflect a read error. This chain uses TRBV2 with TRBJ2-7; TRBD1 matches at 12 bases. The germline CDR1 and CDR2 sequences are SNHLY and FYNNEI. The CDR3 length is 13 residues. In DNA form, the CDR3 reads TGTGCCAGCAGGAAGGACCCGGGACAGGGGGCAATCTTC. It specifies CASRKDPGQGAIF.

The V gene is TRBV14, the J gene TRBJ2-2, with a tentative D call TRBD1 (6 bases). The ends were cut back, 1 base at V and 5 bases at J, with 14 bases in the middle. Germline CDR1 is SGHDN and CDR2 is FVKESK. The CDR3 extends over 16 amino acids. CDR3 DNA: TGTGCCAGCAGCCAAGGGACAGCCATGAGTACCGGGGAGCTGTTTTTT. It yields the protein CASSQGTAMSTGELFF.

The rearrangement links TRBV19 to TRBJ2-4; maybe TRBD1 (6 bases). This CDR3 has 13 residues. V was shortened by 8 bases and J by 2 bases, with 10 bases between the two germline ends. CDR1 LNHDA and CDR2 SQIVND come from the germline V gene (reference sequence). CDR3 sequence: CASEQGTKNIQYF. The CDR3 DNA reads TGTGCCAGTGAGCAGGGGACCAAAAACATTCAGTACTTC. The full variable domain, with the rest looked up from reference TRBV19 and TRBJ2-4, is DGGITQSPKYLFRKEGQNVTLSCEQNLNHDAMYWYRQDPGQGLRLIYYSQIVNDFQKGDIAEGYSVSREKKESFPLTVTSAQKNPTAFYLCASEQGTKNIQYFGAGTRLSVL.

The chain recombines TRBV6-5 with TRBJ1-2; D is unresolved. The CDR3 spans 15 residues. Germline V gene data show CDR1 as MNHEY and CDR2 as SVGAGI. V was pared by 0 bases and J by 4 bases, with 12 bases between. The CDR3 region is CASSYSEAAPYGYTF. DNA of the CDR3: TGTGCCAGCAGTTACTCAGAGGCAGCGCCCTATGGCTACACCTTC.

This clone has more than one count but fewer than ten. J is TRBJ1-6 and V is TRBV7-2; D is unresolved. The CDR3 has 13 amino acids. Germline CDR1 reads SGHTA; CDR2 reads FQGNSA. Trimming left V 5 bases short and J 7 bases short, with 9 bases between. The DNA for the CDR3 is TGTGCCAGCAGCGCGGGTAGAAATTCACCCCTCCACTTT. Protein: CASSAGRNSPLHF.

This clone appeared once. The chain combines TRBV1 with TRBJ2-7; the table gives TRBD2 as D, unverified against the DNA. TRBV1 is a pseudogene. The CDR3 is 15 amino acids. The CDR3 region is CTSTLSGGASYEQYF. In DNA, the CDR3 is TGCACCAGCACCCTTAGCGGGGGGGCCTCCTACGAGCAGTACTTC.

This clone appeared once. This rearrangement joins TRBV7-3 to TRBJ2-1, with 10 positions matching TRBD2. Trimming removed 4 bases from V and 5 bases from J; junction bases left unmatched: 2. This CDR3 has 14 residues. Germline loops: CDR1 SGHTA, CDR2 FQGTGA. The CDR3 nucleotides are TGTGCCAGCAGCTGGACTAGCGGCGACAATGAGCAGTTCTTC. This gives the protein CASSWTSGDNEQFF.

J is TRBJ1-2 and V is TRBV6-5; 10 nucleotides agree with TRBD1. The CDR3 loop spans 15 amino acids. Germline V CDR1 and CDR2: MNHEY, SVGAGI. V lost 2 bases, J lost 7 bases, and 7 bases stayed unmatched. The CDR3, as DNA: TGTGCCAGCAGTTACGGCGGGGGACAGGGGATTGGCTACACCTTC. Protein product: CASSYGGGQGIGYTF.

This chain uses TRBV28 with TRBJ1-2, with D unclear. V gave up 7 bases and J gave up 0 bases, with 9 bases separating them. The CDR3 spans 13 residues. The germline CDR1 and CDR2 sequences are MDHEN and SYDVKM. CDR3 DNA sequence: TGTGCCAGCAAGGAGGGAGCTAACTATGGCTACACCTTC. Its protein product is CASKEGANYGYTF.

The chain combines TRBV5-1 with TRBJ2-4; the match to TRBD1 covers 9 bases. After removal of 0 bases from V and 7 bases from J, the junction contained 8 bases not matched to a gene. Per germline, CDR1 SGHRS and CDR2 YFSETQ. This CDR3 spans 16 amino acids. CDR3 DNA sequence: TGCGCCAGCAGCTTGGGACAACAGGGGGCTGGGAACATTCAGTACTTC. Amino acids: CASSLGQQGAGNIQYF. Together with reference TRBV5-1 and TRBJ2-4, the CDR3 gives the full variable domain: KAGVTQTPRYLIKTRGQQVTLSCSPISGHRSVSWYQQTPGQGLQFLFEYFSETQRNKGNFPGRFSGRQFSNSRSEMNVSTLELGDSALYLCASSLGQQGAGNIQYFGAGTRLSVL.

The J gene is TRBJ2-1, the V gene TRBV11-2; 8 bases match TRBD2. From germline, CDR1 is SGHAT and CDR2 FQNNGV. After removal of 0 bases from V and 1 base from J, the junction contained 2 bases not matched to a gene. This CDR3 comprises 16 residues. CDR3: CASSLDSGVSYNEQFF. The DNA for the CDR3 is TGTGCCAGCAGCTTAGATAGCGGGGTATCCTACAATGAGCAGTTCTTC.

This sequence joins TRBV5-1 and TRBJ1-4; 10 bases match TRBD1. V dropped 5 bases and J dropped 8; count of bases not matched to a gene: 12. The CDR3 is 16 amino acids. CDR1 SGHRS and CDR2 YFSETQ come from the germline V gene. DNA of the CDR3: TGCGCCAGCAGTGAGGGACAGGGGTTCCGGAGGGAAAAACTGTTTTTT. Translated: CASSEGQGFRREKLFF.

The chain recombines TRBV2 with TRBJ1-2, with 8 positions matching TRBD1. Germline V gives CDR1 SNHLY, CDR2 FYNNEI. The CDR3 covers 13 residues. V lost 7 bases and J lost 3; bases outside the gene matches: 4. The DNA for the CDR3 is TGTGCCAGCACTGCAGGGGGCGACTATGGCTACACCTTC. Translated: CASTAGGDYGYTF. Full variable domain (remainder filled in from reference TRBV2 and TRBJ1-2): EPEVTQTPSHQVTQMGQEVILRCVPISNHLYFYWYRQILGQKVEFLVSFYNNEISEKSEIFDDQFSVERPDGSNFTLKIRSTKLEDSAMYFCASTAGGDYGYTFGSGTRLTVV.

In this sample, this clone turned up a few times. CDR3 DNA: TGTGCCTGGAGAGTACAGGGAGTCGACACTGAAGCTTTCTTT. Amino acid sequence: CAWRVQGVDTEAFF. V usage is TRBV30 and J usage is TRBJ1-1, with D perhaps matching TRBD1 (6 bases). The CDR3 consists of 14 residues. V gave up 3 bases and J gave up 3 bases, with 14 bases separating them. Germline V CDR1 and CDR2: GTSNPN, SVGIG (reference sequence). The full variable domain, with the rest looked up from reference TRBV30 and TRBJ1-1, is SQTIHQWPATLVQPVGSPLSLECTVEGTSNPNLYWYRQAAGRGLQLLFYSVGIGQISSEVPQNLSASRPQDRQFILSSKKLLLSDSGFYLCAWRVQGVDTEAFFGQGTRLTVV.

The rearrangement uses TRBV7-9 and TRBJ2-3; D perhaps matches TRBD2 (5 bases). CDR1 SEHNR and CDR2 FQNEAQ come from the germline V gene (reference sequence). This CDR3 contains 16 residues. With 0 bases removed from V and 9 bases from J, the gap between germline ends came to 19 bases. CDR3 loop: CASSLAASLTDGTQYF. The CDR3 DNA is TGTGCCAGCAGCTTAGCTGCTAGCCTCACGGACGGGACGCAGTATTTT. The variable domain in full, with the rest retrieved from reference TRBV7-9 and TRBJ2-3, is DTGVSQNPRHKITKRGQNVTFRCDPISEHNRLYWYRQTLGQGPEFLTYFQNEAQLEKSRLLSDRFSAERPKGSFSTLEIQRTEQGDSAMYLCASSLAASLTDGTQYFGPGTRLTVL.

CDR3 protein: CASSNRDRGEAFF. CDR3 sequence (DNA): TGTGCCAGTAGTAACCGGGACAGGGGTGAAGCTTTCTTT. The rearrangement joins TRBV19 to TRBJ1-1, with 10 bases identical to TRBD1. The junction had 3 bases not matched to a gene; V was cut back by 4 bases and J by 7 bases. The CDR3 is made up of 13 amino acids. The V gene's germline CDR1 is LNHDA and CDR2 SQIVND (reference sequence).

V usage is TRBV7-8 and J usage is TRBJ1-2, with 7 positions matching TRBD1. Germline V gene lookup returns CDR1 SGHVS and CDR2 FQNEAQ. V lost 4 bases and J lost 4; bases outside the gene matches: 12. The CDR3 consists of 16 residues. This CDR3 reads CASSSVPTGAGYGYTF. CDR3 DNA: TGTGCCAGCAGCTCCGTCCCCACAGGGGCTGGCTATGGCTACACCTTC.

The chain has TRBV7-9 and TRBJ2-2, with no clear D. With 5 bases removed from V and 4 bases from J, the gap between germline ends came to 11 bases. The CDR3 spans 14 residues. The germline CDR1 and CDR2 sequences are SEHNR and FQNEAQ (reference sequence). The CDR3 nucleotides read TGTGCCAGCAGCCCCCTGGCTTCCACCGGGGAGCTGTTTTTT. This sequence encodes CASSPLASTGELFF.

This chain uses TRBV29-1 with TRBJ2-7; D unresolved. This CDR3 is built from 13 residues. In germline, CDR1 is SQVTM, CDR2 ANQGSEA. Trimming pared 7 bases from V and 0 bases from J, leaving 13 bases between. The CDR3 DNA is TGCAGCGCTTCAGGCGCACTCTCCTACGAGCAGTACTTC. Translated, it gives CSASGALSYEQYF.

The rearrangement uses TRBV10-3 and TRBJ1-5; a weak D match, TRBD1 (5 bases). The CDR3 runs 14 residues. V lost 4 bases to trimming and J lost 1 base, with 8 bases between them. The germline CDR1 and CDR2 sequences are ENHRY and SYGVKD. This CDR3 is CAISGGASNQPQHF. CDR3 DNA: TGTGCCATCAGTGGGGGCGCGAGCAATCAGCCCCAGCATTTT.